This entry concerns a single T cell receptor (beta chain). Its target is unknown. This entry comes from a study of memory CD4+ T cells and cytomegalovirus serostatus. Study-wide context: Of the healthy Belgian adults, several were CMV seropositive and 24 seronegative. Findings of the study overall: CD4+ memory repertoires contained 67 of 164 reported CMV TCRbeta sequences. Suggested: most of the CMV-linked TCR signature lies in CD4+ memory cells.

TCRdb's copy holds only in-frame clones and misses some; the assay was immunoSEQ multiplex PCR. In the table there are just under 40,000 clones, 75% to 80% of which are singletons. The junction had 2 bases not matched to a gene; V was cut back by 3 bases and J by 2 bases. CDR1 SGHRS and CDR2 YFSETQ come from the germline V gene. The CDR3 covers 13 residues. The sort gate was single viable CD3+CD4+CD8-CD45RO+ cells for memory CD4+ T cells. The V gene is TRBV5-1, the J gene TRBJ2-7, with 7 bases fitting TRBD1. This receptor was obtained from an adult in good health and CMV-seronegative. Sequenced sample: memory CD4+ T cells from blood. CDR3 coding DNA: TGCGCCAGCAGCTGGGGACAGACCTACGAGCAGTACTTC. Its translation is CASSWGQTYEQYF.